Below, 9 T cell receptor beta chains from the same sample are listed, as sequenced in a study of Ad26.COV2.S vaccination and SARS-CoV-2 variants. Sequenced by immunoSEQ multiplex PCR; TCRdb stores in-frame clones only, minus some. This table holds a few hundred thousand clones, about 89% found once. The treatment was: around 19 received Ad26.COV2.S at low or high dose, single or two shots; about 5 received placebo; per-sample allocation not given. After the first vaccine or placebo injection, samples were drawn on day 63. Here the sequenced sample was peripheral blood, taken in a trial of Ad26.COV2.S vaccine versus placebo. These receptors were collected from a person between 18 and 65 years old who received the Ad26.COV2.S COVID-19 vaccine or a placebo.

The rearrangement joins TRBV10-3 to TRBJ1-1; TRBD1 matches 7 bases. CDR1 ENHRY and CDR2 SYGVKD come from the germline V gene. The CDR3 has 13 residues. Trimming removed 6 bases from V and 1 base from J; junction bases left unmatched: 2. The CDR3 loop is CAIRGQQNTEAFF. CDR3 DNA: TGTGCCATCAGGGGACAGCAGAACACTGAAGCTTTCTTT.

The chain combines TRBV19 with TRBJ2-1; no clear D gene. Germline lookup yields CDR1 LNHDA and CDR2 SQIVND (reference sequence). V was cut by 5 bases and J by 6 bases, with 11 bases left in between. The CDR3 has 13 amino acids. CDR3 coding DNA: TGTGCCAGTAGTTCCAGACGGTTCAATGAGCAGTTCTTC. Translated: CASSSRRFNEQFF.

The chain has TRBV12-2 and TRBJ2-1; the table gives TRBD2 as D, unverified against the DNA. TRBV12-2 represents a pseudogene. The CDR3 runs 12 residues. The CDR3 here is CASRSTGHEQFF. CDR3 nucleotide sequence: TGTGCAAGTCGCTCGACGGGTCATGAGCAGTTCTTC.

The CDR3 DNA sequence: TGTGCCAGCAGTAAGGGGATAGTCCCCCACGAGCAGTACTTC. It translates to CASSKGIVPHEQYF. This chain links TRBV5-6 with TRBJ2-7; D is perhaps TRBD1 (5 bases). The V end was cut by 5 bases, the J end by 5 bases, with 17 bases between. The CDR3 consists of 14 residues. Germline V gene data show CDR1 as SGHDT and CDR2 as YYEEEE.

This clone was seen only once. The gene calls are TRBV4-1 and TRBJ2-1; maybe TRBD2 (6 bases). This CDR3 is built from 17 residues. CDR1 and CDR2 (germline): MGHRA, YSYEKL. Trimming removed 4 bases at V and 5 bases at J, with 21 bases between. The CDR3 coding sequence is TGCGCCAGCAGCCTCCGGATGCGGCTAGCGAACCACAATGAGCAGTTCTTC. As protein: CASSLRMRLANHNEQFF.

This chain links TRBV9 with TRBJ2-1, with 12 bases aligning to TRBD2. The CDR3 is 16 residues long. The germline V gene has CDR1 SGDLS and CDR2 YYNGEE. The ends lost 7 bases at V and 4 bases at J; junction bases unmatched: 9. The CDR3 nucleotides read TGTGCCAGCGCTTCTACCGGGACTAGCGGGTACAATGAGCAGTTCTTC. It yields the protein CASASTGTSGYNEQFF. Full variable domain (missing parts from reference TRBV9 and TRBJ2-1): DSGVTQTPKHLITATGQRVTLRCSPRSGDLSVYWYQQSLDQGLQFLIQYYNGEERAKGNILERFSAQQFPDLHSELNLSSLELGDSALYFCASASTGTSGYNEQFFGPGTRLTVL.

The rearrangement joins TRBV3-1 (or the pseudogene TRBV3-2) to TRBJ1-2; D remains ambiguous. Trimming pared 1 base from V and 9 bases from J, leaving 18 bases between. CDR1 is LGHDT, CDR2 YNNKEL, per germline (reference sequence). This CDR3 spans 15 amino acids. DNA of the CDR3: TGTGCCAGCAGCCAAGGCTTTACTGTCGTGAGGAGCTACACCTTC. Amino acids: CASSQGFTVVRSYTF.

This chain links TRBV9 with TRBJ1-1; 10 nucleotides line up with TRBD1. Germline V gene data show CDR1 as SGDLS and CDR2 as YYNGEE. CDR3 length: 16 residues. Trimming removed 3 bases from V and 1 base from J; junction bases left unmatched: 6. The CDR3 sequence is CASSGTRDRGNTEAFF. The CDR3, as DNA: TGTGCCAGCAGCGGGACCCGGGACAGGGGGAACACTGAAGCTTTCTTT.

V usage is TRBV6-2 or TRBV6-3 and J usage is TRBJ2-5; D gene unclear. This CDR3 comprises 13 residues. Per the germline V gene, CDR1 is MNHEY and CDR2 is SVGEGT. Trimming cost V 6 bases and J 1 base, with 9 bases left between them. The CDR3 coding sequence is TGTGCCAGCAGCGATACCCCCCAAGAGACCCAGTACTTC. Translated: CASSDTPQETQYF.